The 30 T cell receptor beta chains presented below share a single source sample, sequenced in a study of T cell responses to AZD1222 COVID-19 vaccine. TCRdb's copy holds only in-frame clones and misses some; the assay was immunoSEQ multiplex PCR. Of 150,000 to 200,000 clones in the sample, about 92% were seen once. Material: peripheral blood, obtained on day 0 of AZD1222 vaccination. The source is an adult in good health.

The chain joins TRBV7-3 to TRBJ2-5; D is ambiguous. Germline CDR1 SGHTA, CDR2 FQGTGA. Trimming pared 1 base from V and 4 bases from J, leaving 7 bases between. The CDR3 is 13 amino acids. CDR3 sequence: CASSLNPGETQYF. In DNA, the CDR3 is TGTGCCAGCAGCTTAAATCCGGGAGAGACCCAGTACTTC. The full variable domain, with the rest looked up from reference TRBV7-3 and TRBJ2-5, is GAGVSQTPSNKVTEKGKYVELRCDPISGHTALYWYRQSLGQGPEFLIYFQGTGAADDSGLPNDRFFAVRPEGSVSTLKIQRTERGDSAVYLCASSLNPGETQYFGPGTRLLVL.

The chain combines TRBV5-1 with TRBJ2-1; TRBD2 aligns across 8 bases. The germline CDR1 and CDR2 sequences are SGHRS and YFSETQ. V gave up 3 bases and J gave up 3 bases; unmatched junction bases: 5. The CDR3 is 15 amino acids. Written as DNA, the CDR3 is TGCGCCAGCAGCTGGAGCGGGGGCCGCTACAATGAGCAGTTCTTC. The encoded protein is CASSWSGGRYNEQFF.

The chain employs TRBV11-2 and TRBJ1-5; the D is unclear. Trimming left V 4 bases short and J 2 bases short, with 12 bases between. The CDR3 sequence is 15 residues long. In germline, CDR1 is SGHAT, CDR2 FQNNGV. CDR3 DNA sequence: TGTGCCAGCAGCTCCTCGGCAGCGGGCAATCAGCCCCAGCATTTT. Translation gives CASSSSAAGNQPQHF.

The chain has TRBV2 and TRBJ1-1; 7 bases map to TRBD1. The trim removed 3 bases at V and 4 bases at J, leaving 2 bases unmatched. CDR3 size: 13 residues. Germline values: CDR1 SNHLY, CDR2 FYNNEI. The CDR3 sequence: CASSETGFTEAFF. The CDR3 nucleotides are TGTGCCAGCAGTGAGACAGGGTTCACTGAAGCTTTCTTT. Drawing the rest from reference TRBV2 and TRBJ1-1, the complete variable domain is EPEVTQTPSHQVTQMGQEVILRCVPISNHLYFYWYRQILGQKVEFLVSFYNNEISEKSEIFDDQFSVERPDGSNFTLKIRSTKLEDSAMYFCASSETGFTEAFFGQGTRLTVV.

This chain connects TRBV15 to TRBJ2-2; either TRBD1 or TRBD2 may fit D (6 bases each). Between the trimmed V and J ends, which lost 4 bases and 4 bases, there was a span of 16 bases. Germline values: CDR1 LNHNV, CDR2 YYDKDF (reference sequence). The CDR3 is 16 residues long. Here the CDR3 DNA reads TGTGCCACCAGCACACCCCCCGGGGGCACCACCGGGGAGCTGTTTTTT. Its protein product is CATSTPPGGTTGELFF. Together with reference TRBV15 and TRBJ2-2, the CDR3 gives the full variable domain: DAMVIQNPRYQVTQFGKPVTLSCSQTLNHNVMYWYQQKSSQAPKLLFHYYDKDFNNEADTPDNFQSRRPNTSFCFLDIRSPGLGDTAMYLCATSTPPGGTTGELFFGEGSRLTVL.

The V and J genes are TRBV11-2 and TRBJ1-2, with 8 bases fitting TRBD1. V shed 6 bases, J shed 4 bases, and the junction held 10 bases outside the gene matches. Germline V gives CDR1 SGHAT, CDR2 FQNNGV. The CDR3 consists of 15 residues. The CDR3 is CASRSATGAFYGYTF. CDR3 sequence (DNA): TGTGCCAGCAGGTCAGCGACAGGGGCGTTCTATGGCTACACCTTC.

V usage is TRBV18 and J usage is TRBJ2-5; 7 positions match TRBD1. CDR1 KGHSH and CDR2 LQKENI come from the germline V gene. The CDR3 extends over 14 amino acids. Losses at the gene ends were 1 base for V and 3 bases for J; bases not matched to a gene: 2. In DNA, the CDR3 is TGTGCCAGCTCACCACTTACAGGGGAAGAGACCCAGTACTTC. It translates to CASSPLTGEETQYF.

V is TRBV7-2 and J is TRBJ2-5; no clear D. Trimming stripped 1 base from V and 2 bases from J, with 5 bases between. Germline V gives CDR1 SGHTA, CDR2 FQGNSA. The CDR3 has 13 residues. CDR3 loop: CASSLGIQETQYF. CDR3 DNA: TGTGCCAGCAGCTTAGGTATACAAGAGACCCAGTACTTC. Using reference TRBV7-2 and TRBJ2-5 for the parts outside the CDR3, the full variable domain is GAGVSQSPSNKVTEKGKDVELRCDPISGHTALYWYRQSLGQGLEFLIYFQGNSAPDKSGLPSDRFSAERTGGSVSTLTIQRTQQEDSAVYLCASSLGIQETQYFGPGTRLLVL.

The V and J genes are TRBV7-3 and TRBJ1-5; unclear D gene. V dropped 4 bases and J dropped 5 bases, with 6 bases sitting between them. Germline loops: CDR1 SGHTA, CDR2 FQGTGA. This CDR3 has 12 residues. The CDR3 is CASSSKDQPQHF. The CDR3 DNA follows: TGTGCCAGCAGCTCCAAAGATCAGCCCCAGCATTTT.

The chain joins TRBV5-1 to TRBJ2-7, with TRBD2 matching over 8 bases. The germline V gene encodes CDR1 SGHRS and CDR2 YFSETQ. The CDR3 contains 13 residues. After removal of 4 bases from V and 4 bases from J, the junction contained 4 bases not matched to a gene. The CDR3, as DNA: TGCGCCAGCAGCACTAGCGGATCGTACGAGCAGTACTTC. Its translation: CASSTSGSYEQYF.

V usage is TRBV27 and J usage is TRBJ1-5; the D is unclear. The CDR3 is 13 amino acids. From germline, CDR1 is MNHEY and CDR2 SMNVEV (reference sequence). With 5 bases removed from V and 0 bases from J, the gap between germline ends came to 5 bases. Here the CDR3 DNA reads TGTGCCAGCAGTGTAGATAGCAATCAGCCCCAGCATTTT. Encoded protein: CASSVDSNQPQHF.

V gene TRBV7-8 combines with J gene TRBJ1-5, with D perhaps TRBD1 (6 bases). The germline V gene has CDR1 SGHVS and CDR2 FQNEAQ. V was pared by 1 base and J by 0 bases, with 13 bases between. The CDR3 is 17 residues long. Here the CDR3 DNA reads TGTGCCAGCAGCTTAGTTCGGGGGGCCTATAGCAATCAGCCCCAGCATTTT. As protein: CASSLVRGAYSNQPQHF.

This chain uses TRBV6-2 or TRBV6-3 with TRBJ2-7; D remains unclear. Germline CDR1 is MNHEY and CDR2 is SVGEGT. The V and J ends lost 6 bases and 2 bases respectively, with 8 bases between them. The CDR3 extends over 12 amino acids. The CDR3 DNA reads as TGTGCCAGCAGCCGGCAGCCCTACGAGCAGTACTTC. It translates to CASSRQPYEQYF.

This clone came up a few times. The chain has TRBV19 and TRBJ1-2; perhaps TRBD1 as D (6 bases). V lost 5 bases, J lost 0 bases, and 16 bases lay in between. Looked up from germline, CDR1 is LNHDA and CDR2 is SQIVND (reference sequence). This CDR3 comprises 16 residues. The CDR3 nucleotides read TGTGCCAGTAGTTCCCCGCGGGCAGGGGCTAACTATGGCTACACCTTC. This sequence encodes CASSSPRAGANYGYTF.

This chain uses TRBV11-3 with TRBJ2-5, with D tentatively TRBD2 (6 bases). Germline CDR1 SGHNT, CDR2 YENEEA. This CDR3 is built from 14 residues. Trimming pared 5 bases from V and 4 bases from J, leaving 14 bases between. CDR3: CASSPTRSGETQYF. The CDR3 DNA reads TGTGCCAGCAGCCCGACTAGATCTGGAGAGACCCAGTACTTC.

This clone was observed once. The rearrangement joins TRBV5-1 to TRBJ1-4; D may be TRBD1 (6 bases). This CDR3 comprises 14 residues. Per germline, CDR1 SGHRS and CDR2 YFSETQ. V was clipped by 0 bases and J by 8 bases, with 11 bases between them. The CDR3 loop is CASSLGGGNEKLFF. CDR3 coding DNA: TGCGCCAGCAGCTTGGGAGGGGGGAACGAAAAACTGTTTTTT.

V usage is TRBV6-6 and J usage is TRBJ2-5, with TRBD1 matching 8 bases. Per the germline V gene, CDR1 is MNHNY and CDR2 is SVGAGI (reference sequence). CDR3 length: 14 residues. The junction had 10 bases not matched to a gene; V was cut back by 8 bases and J by 5 bases. DNA for the CDR3: TGTGCCAGCTCCAGGGGACAGGCTTCGGAGACCCAGTACTTC. This sequence encodes CASSRGQASETQYF.

This sequence joins TRBV28 and TRBJ2-1; perhaps TRBD2 as D (6 bases). V was cut by 7 bases and J by 4 bases, with 8 bases left in between. Germline loops: CDR1 MDHEN, CDR2 SYDVKM. The CDR3 runs to 12 residues. The CDR3, as DNA: TGTGCCAGCAAAAGCGGGTACAATGAGCAGTTCTTC. This translates into CASKSGYNEQFF. Full variable domain (missing parts from reference TRBV28 and TRBJ2-1): DVKVTQSSRYLVKRTGEKVFLECVQDMDHENMFWYRQDPGLGLRLIYFSYDVKMKEKGDIPEGYSVSREKKERFSLILESASTNQTSMYLCASKSGYNEQFFGPGTRLTVL.

The count of this clone is one. The rearrangement links TRBV12-3 or TRBV12-4 to TRBJ1-2, with D perhaps matching TRBD1 (5 bases). This CDR3 is 12 amino acids long. V lost 6 bases and J 7 bases, leaving 12 bases between the germline ends. The CDR3 sequence is CASRMGPSGYTF. The CDR3 DNA is TGTGCCAGCAGGATGGGACCCTCTGGCTACACCTTC.

This sequence joins TRBV6-6 and TRBJ1-3; TRBD1 agrees at 11 bases. V trimming: 5 bases; J trimming: 7 bases; junction bases outside the gene matches: 4. Germline values: CDR1 MNHNY, CDR2 SVGAGI (reference sequence). The CDR3 extends over 14 amino acids. The CDR3 DNA is TGTGCCAGCAGTCTTGGACAGGGGGCGAACACCATATATTTT. It is translated as CASSLGQGANTIYF.

This sequence joins TRBV19 and TRBJ1-5, with TRBD1 matching over 9 bases. Per germline, CDR1 LNHDA and CDR2 SQIVND (reference sequence). This CDR3 contains 17 residues. V shed 7 bases and J 3 bases; nucleotides not matched to a gene: 13. For the CDR3, the DNA is TGTGCCAGTACTAGCTCAGTCGGGACAGGGTACAATCAGCCCCAGCATTTT. Protein product: CASTSSVGTGYNQPQHF.

This sequence joins TRBV9 and TRBJ2-2; D perhaps matches TRBD2 (6 bases). Germline CDR1 and CDR2: SGDLS and YYNGEE. V gave up 5 bases and J gave up 2 bases, with 13 bases separating them. The length of the CDR3 is 15 residues. Written as DNA, the CDR3 is TGTGCCAGCAGTAACCAGGGAGGTAACACCGGGGAGCTGTTTTTT. Encoded protein: CASSNQGGNTGELFF.

This clone was found many times. The chain joins TRBV15 to TRBJ2-7; D not certain. The CDR3 is 14 amino acids. Germline lookup yields CDR1 LNHNV and CDR2 YYDKDF (reference sequence). Trimming left V 2 bases short and J 4 bases short, with 12 bases between. CDR3 sequence reads: CATSRSRGNYEQYF. The CDR3, as DNA: TGTGCCACCAGCAGATCCCGAGGCAATTACGAGCAGTACTTC.

V usage is TRBV19 and J usage is TRBJ1-5, with D hard to call. Deletions cut 5 bases from V and 9 bases from J, with 11 bases between. The CDR3 loop spans 12 amino acids. Per germline, CDR1 LNHDA and CDR2 SQIVND (reference sequence). CDR3 sequence (DNA): TGTGCCAGTAGTTATGGTGTTTCGCCCCAGCATTTT. This translates into CASSYGVSPQHF.

This chain uses TRBV6-6 with TRBJ2-7; D may be TRBD1 (5 bases). This CDR3 region has 16 residues. CDR1 MNHNY and CDR2 SVGAGI come from the germline V gene (reference sequence). V was clipped by 2 bases and J by 5 bases, with 19 bases between them. CDR3 sequence reads: CASSYRVSQGSDEQYF. Written as DNA, the CDR3 is TGTGCCAGCAGTTACAGAGTGAGTCAGGGAAGCGACGAGCAGTACTTC.

This sequence joins TRBV14 and TRBJ1-4; D unclear. The CDR3 has 15 residues. From germline, CDR1 is SGHDN and CDR2 FVKESK. V shed 3 bases and J shed 3 bases, with 11 bases lying between them. The CDR3 protein is CASSQTRAPNEKLFF. As DNA, the CDR3 is TGTGCCAGCAGCCAGACACGAGCACCTAATGAAAAACTGTTTTTT.

This clone has a single count. This sequence joins TRBV11-2 and TRBJ2-4; maybe TRBD1 (6 bases). The V gene lost 3 bases and the J gene lost 3 bases, with 18 bases spanning the gap. This CDR3 contains 17 residues. Per germline, CDR1 SGHAT and CDR2 FQNNGV. The CDR3 DNA follows: TGTGCCAGCAGCTTCTGGGGGCGCGTTTTGGACAAAAACATTCAGTACTTC. It yields the protein CASSFWGRVLDKNIQYF.

The chain employs TRBV6-5 and TRBJ2-2; unclear D gene. This CDR3 is built from 15 residues. Germline assignment: CDR1 MNHEY and CDR2 SVGAGI. Trimming shortened V by 6 bases and J by 5 bases, and 16 bases separated the two germline ends. The CDR3 coding sequence is TGTGCCAGCAGCCGTAGCAGTACGTCTACCGGGGAGCTGTTTTTT. As protein: CASSRSSTSTGELFF.

The chain couples TRBV6-6 to TRBJ1-1; 9 nucleotides align to TRBD1. V dropped 5 bases and J dropped 4; count of bases not matched to a gene: 2. The CDR3 contains 13 residues. CDR1 and CDR2 from the germline V gene are MNHNY and SVGAGI (reference sequence). The CDR3 loop is CASSMDRGTEAFF. Written as DNA, the CDR3 is TGTGCCAGCAGTATGGACAGGGGCACTGAAGCTTTCTTT.

The rearrangement links TRBV30 to TRBJ1-4; D is unclear. Per the germline V gene, CDR1 is GTSNPN and CDR2 is SVGIG (reference sequence). With 4 bases removed from V and 7 bases from J, the gap between germline ends came to 16 bases. The CDR3 length is 14 residues. CDR3 residues: CAWKGLNGVEKLFF. The CDR3 bases are TGTGCCTGGAAGGGCCTCAACGGGGTTGAAAAACTGTTTTTT.